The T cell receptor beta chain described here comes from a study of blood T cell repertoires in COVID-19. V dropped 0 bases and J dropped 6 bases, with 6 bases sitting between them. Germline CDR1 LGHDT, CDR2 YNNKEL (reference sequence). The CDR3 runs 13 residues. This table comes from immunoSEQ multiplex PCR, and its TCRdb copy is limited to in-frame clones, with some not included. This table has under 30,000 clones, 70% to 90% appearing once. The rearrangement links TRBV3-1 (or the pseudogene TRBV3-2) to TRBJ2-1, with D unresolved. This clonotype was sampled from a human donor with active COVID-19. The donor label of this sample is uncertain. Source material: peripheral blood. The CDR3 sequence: CASSQDRSNEQFF. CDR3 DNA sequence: TGTGCCAGCAGCCAAGATCGTAGCAATGAGCAGTTCTTC.